The 13 T cell receptor beta chains reported below all come from one sample, sequenced in a study of beta chain features in type 1 diabetes. TCRB transcripts that were expressed got sequenced, as all of the isolated RNA had been reverse transcribed. The protocol was immunoSEQ multiplex PCR, while the TCRdb copy is restricted to in-frame clones and leaves out a portion. The sample holds under 450,000 clones, approximately 15% seen once. The sequenced material came from naive CD4+ T cells from blood. All receptors come from a man aged 30 to 39 in good health.

This chain uses TRBV5-1 with TRBJ2-3, with D uncertain. CDR1 is SGHRS and CDR2 is YFSETQ in the germline V gene. V was trimmed by 0 bases and J by 0 bases, leaving 2 bases between them. The CDR3 runs to 13 residues. The CDR3 sequence: CASSLVSTDTQYF. CDR3 nucleotide sequence: TGCGCCAGCAGCTTGGTTAGCACAGATACGCAGTATTTT.

Here the CDR3 reads CASSQDFDGAGVYEQYF. In DNA form, the CDR3 reads TGCGCCAGCAGCCAAGATTTTGATGGGGCGGGAGTCTACGAGCAGTACTTC. This chain joins TRBV4-3 and TRBJ2-7; TRBD2 aligns across 7 bases. Germline V gene lookup returns CDR1 LGHNA and CDR2 YSLEER. After removal of 0 bases from V and 3 bases from J, the junction contained 11 bases not matched to a gene. This CDR3 is built from 17 residues.

The chain combines TRBV5-4 with TRBJ2-3; perhaps TRBD2 as D (6 bases). The V end was cut by 1 base, the J end by 0 bases, with 12 bases between. Germline lookup yields CDR1 SGHNT and CDR2 YYREEE (reference sequence). CDR3 length equals 16 residues. This CDR3 is CASSLISGRSTDTQYF. In DNA form, the CDR3 reads TGTGCCAGCAGCTTGATTAGCGGCAGGAGCACAGATACGCAGTATTTT.

This clone has just a few counts. The chain carries TRBV30 and TRBJ2-3; 8 nucleotides match TRBD1. CDR1 and CDR2 from the germline V gene are GTSNPN and SVGIG (reference sequence). The CDR3 is 14 residues long. The V and J ends lost 2 bases and 4 bases, in that order; junction bases with no gene match: 5. In nucleotides, the CDR3 is TGTGCCTGGAGTTTGGGACAGGAGGCAGATACGCAGTATTTT. Its protein product is CAWSLGQEADTQYF.

This clone was detected only a few times. This sequence joins TRBV19 and TRBJ2-3; 7 bases match TRBD1. The junction had 16 bases not matched to a gene; V was cut back by 6 bases and J by 4 bases. This CDR3 contains 17 residues. In germline, CDR1 is LNHDA, CDR2 SQIVND (reference sequence). The CDR3 DNA sequence: TGTGCCAGTAGCCCCAACATCGGACAGGTCGGGTCAGATACGCAGTATTTT. Encoded protein: CASSPNIGQVGSDTQYF.

This sequence joins TRBV21-1 and TRBJ2-5; the D call TRBD1 from the table was never checked on the DNA. TRBV21-1 is designated a pseudogene. This CDR3 has 17 amino acids. The chain's CDR3 is CASSKKTRPTDQETQYF. CDR3 DNA: TGTGCCAGCAGCAAAAAAACACGACCGACAGACCAAGAGACCCAGTACTTC.

This clone was seen only a few times. This chain connects TRBV9 to TRBJ2-5; D is undetermined. Germline V lookup: CDR1 SGDLS, CDR2 YYNGEE. The CDR3 has 15 residues. V lost 4 bases and J 4 bases, leaving 17 bases between the germline ends. CDR3 region: CASSPAWGNGETQYF. CDR3 nucleotides: TGTGCCAGCAGCCCAGCGTGGGGAAACGGAGAGACCCAGTACTTC.

CDR3 sequence: CASSQAPSGQYEQYV. The CDR3 DNA follows: TGCGCCAGCAGCCAAGCCCCTAGCGGACAATACGAGCAGTACGTC. The V call is TRBV4-1, the J call TRBJ2-7; 7 bases fit TRBD2. The V segment lost 1 base and the J segment 4 bases; nucleotides outside the gene matches: 7. Germline loops: CDR1 MGHRA, CDR2 YSYEKL. The CDR3 totals 15 residues.

The chain combines TRBV6-5 with TRBJ2-3; D call uncertain. The V end lost 6 bases, the J end lost 4 bases, and 11 bases lay between the germline ends. Germline V gives CDR1 MNHEY, CDR2 SVGAGI. The CDR3 loop spans 13 amino acids. The CDR3 protein is CASSLKVADTQYF. CDR3 DNA sequence: TGTGCCAGCAGCCTCAAGGTCGCAGATACGCAGTATTTT.

The genes are TRBV29-1 and TRBJ2-2; D gene ambiguous. Trimming pared 4 bases from V and 1 base from J, leaving 4 bases between. This CDR3 is 12 amino acids long. The germline gives CDR1 SQVTM, CDR2 ANQGSEA. Written as DNA, the CDR3 is TGCAGCGTTGGCCAGAACACCGGGGAGCTGTTTTTT. Translated, it gives CSVGQNTGELFF.

This sequence joins TRBV7-8 and TRBJ2-2; 7 bases are shared with TRBD2. J gave up 9 bases and V 0 bases, and 7 bases lay outside the gene matches. The CDR3 loop spans 15 amino acids. Germline-derived CDR1 and CDR2 are SGHVS and FQNEAQ. The CDR3 coding sequence is TGTGCCAGCAGCTTAGCGCTAGAGCGGGGCCGGGAGCTGTTTTTT. It encodes CASSLALERGRELFF.

This clone was picked up a small number of times. This chain connects TRBV5-4 to TRBJ2-5; possibly TRBD1 for D (7 bases). The CDR3 extends over 13 amino acids. Germline lookup yields CDR1 SGHNT and CDR2 YYREEE (reference sequence). The ends were cut back, 4 bases at V and 3 bases at J, with 10 bases in the middle. CDR3 amino acids: CASSAGQKETQYF. In DNA, the CDR3 is TGTGCCAGCAGCGCGGGACAGAAAGAGACCCAGTACTTC.

This clone turned up a few times. The CDR3 reads CASSLTGGRFAEAFF. The CDR3 DNA sequence: TGTGCCAGCAGCTTAACCGGGGGTCGTTTCGCTGAAGCTTTCTTT. This rearrangement joins TRBV7-2 to TRBJ1-1; the D gene is possibly TRBD1 (5 bases). The CDR3 totals 15 residues. Germline V gene lookup returns CDR1 SGHTA and CDR2 FQGNSA. Trimming removed 2 bases from V and 6 bases from J, with 16 bases in between. Combining the CDR3 with reference TRBV7-2 and TRBJ1-1 gives the whole variable domain GAGVSQSPSNKVTEKGKDVELRCDPISGHTALYWYRQSLGQGLEFLIYFQGNSAPDKSGLPSDRFSAERTGGSVSTLTIQRTQQEDSAVYLCASSLTGGRFAEAFFGQGTRLTVV.